A single sample gave rise to the 8 T cell receptor beta chains below, sequenced in a study of T cell responses to AZD1222 COVID-19 vaccine. Repertoires were generated with immunoSEQ multiplex PCR, while TCRdb's copy carries only in-frame clones and drops some. Of about 110,000 clones in the sample, 85% to 90% were seen once. This specimen was peripheral blood, taken on day 0 of AZD1222 vaccination. These receptors were taken from an adult in good health.

The rearrangement uses TRBV25-1 and TRBJ1-1, with 7 bases aligning to TRBD1. Germline assignment: CDR1 MGHDK and CDR2 SYGVNS. The CDR3 spans 14 residues. V lost 2 bases and J lost 7; bases outside the gene matches: 7. CDR3 in DNA: TGTGCCAGCAGTGAAATTGAGACAGGGTTTGAAGCTTTCTTT. Its translation: CASSEIETGFEAFF.

V gene TRBV3-1 (or the pseudogene TRBV3-2) combines with J gene TRBJ1-4; TRBD1 is a possible D gene (5 bases). V dropped 6 bases and J dropped 11 bases, with 16 bases sitting between them. The V gene's germline CDR1 is LGHDT and CDR2 YNNKEL (reference sequence). The CDR3 totals 13 residues. The CDR3, as DNA: TGTGCCAGCAGGCACCCCGGGGGTGAGAAACTGTTTTTT. It encodes CASRHPGGEKLFF.

The V and J genes are TRBV9 and TRBJ1-2; TRBD1 might be the D (5 bases). Germline CDR1 and CDR2: SGDLS and YYNGEE. This CDR3 contains 14 residues. The V gene lost 7 bases and the J gene lost 2 bases, with 15 bases spanning the gap. CDR3 coding DNA: TGTGCCAGCCTTAAGGAGGGGACGAACTATGGCTACACCTTC. This sequence encodes CASLKEGTNYGYTF.

V usage is TRBV3-1 (or the pseudogene TRBV3-2) and J usage is TRBJ1-5; no clear D. V was pared by 5 bases and J by 6 bases, with 14 bases between. The CDR3 spans 14 residues. Germline loops: CDR1 LGHDT, CDR2 YNNKEL (reference sequence). The CDR3 reads CASSVSGGCQPQHF. The CDR3 coding sequence is TGTGCCAGCAGCGTAAGTGGAGGTTGTCAGCCCCAGCATTTT.

V usage is TRBV5-8 and J usage is TRBJ2-5, with D maybe TRBD1 (5 bases). The V end was cut by 2 bases, the J end by 3 bases, with 5 bases between. CDR1 is SGHTS and CDR2 is YDEGEE in the germline V gene. CDR3 length: 12 residues. This CDR3 is CASSLGEETQYF. In DNA, the CDR3 is TGTGCCAGCAGCTTAGGGGAAGAGACCCAGTACTTC.

The rearrangement joins TRBV6-2 or TRBV6-3 to TRBJ1-5, with unresolved D. V was clipped by 5 bases and J by 1 base, with 9 bases between them. This CDR3 is 14 amino acids long. Germline CDR1 MNHEY, CDR2 SVGEGT. CDR3 amino acids: CASSLRVSNQPQHF. CDR3 bases: TGTGCCAGCAGTCTGAGGGTCAGCAATCAGCCCCAGCATTTT.

The genes are TRBV18 and TRBJ1-5; 9 positions agree with TRBD1. The junction had 7 bases not matched to a gene; V was cut back by 3 bases and J by 7 bases. The CDR3 sequence is 15 residues long. Germline lookup yields CDR1 KGHSH and CDR2 LQKENI. This chain's CDR3 is CASSPYGTGNQPQHF. CDR3 sequence (DNA): TGTGCCAGCTCACCCTACGGGACAGGGAACCAGCCCCAGCATTTT.

The chain joins TRBV7-2 to TRBJ1-5; D is unresolved. Trimming took 2 bases from V and 3 from J, leaving 11 bases between them. Germline CDR1 and CDR2: SGHTA and FQGNSA. There are 15 residues in the CDR3. This CDR3 is CASSLLHGSNQPQHF. Here the CDR3 DNA reads TGTGCCAGCAGCTTACTGCACGGGTCCAATCAGCCCCAGCATTTT.